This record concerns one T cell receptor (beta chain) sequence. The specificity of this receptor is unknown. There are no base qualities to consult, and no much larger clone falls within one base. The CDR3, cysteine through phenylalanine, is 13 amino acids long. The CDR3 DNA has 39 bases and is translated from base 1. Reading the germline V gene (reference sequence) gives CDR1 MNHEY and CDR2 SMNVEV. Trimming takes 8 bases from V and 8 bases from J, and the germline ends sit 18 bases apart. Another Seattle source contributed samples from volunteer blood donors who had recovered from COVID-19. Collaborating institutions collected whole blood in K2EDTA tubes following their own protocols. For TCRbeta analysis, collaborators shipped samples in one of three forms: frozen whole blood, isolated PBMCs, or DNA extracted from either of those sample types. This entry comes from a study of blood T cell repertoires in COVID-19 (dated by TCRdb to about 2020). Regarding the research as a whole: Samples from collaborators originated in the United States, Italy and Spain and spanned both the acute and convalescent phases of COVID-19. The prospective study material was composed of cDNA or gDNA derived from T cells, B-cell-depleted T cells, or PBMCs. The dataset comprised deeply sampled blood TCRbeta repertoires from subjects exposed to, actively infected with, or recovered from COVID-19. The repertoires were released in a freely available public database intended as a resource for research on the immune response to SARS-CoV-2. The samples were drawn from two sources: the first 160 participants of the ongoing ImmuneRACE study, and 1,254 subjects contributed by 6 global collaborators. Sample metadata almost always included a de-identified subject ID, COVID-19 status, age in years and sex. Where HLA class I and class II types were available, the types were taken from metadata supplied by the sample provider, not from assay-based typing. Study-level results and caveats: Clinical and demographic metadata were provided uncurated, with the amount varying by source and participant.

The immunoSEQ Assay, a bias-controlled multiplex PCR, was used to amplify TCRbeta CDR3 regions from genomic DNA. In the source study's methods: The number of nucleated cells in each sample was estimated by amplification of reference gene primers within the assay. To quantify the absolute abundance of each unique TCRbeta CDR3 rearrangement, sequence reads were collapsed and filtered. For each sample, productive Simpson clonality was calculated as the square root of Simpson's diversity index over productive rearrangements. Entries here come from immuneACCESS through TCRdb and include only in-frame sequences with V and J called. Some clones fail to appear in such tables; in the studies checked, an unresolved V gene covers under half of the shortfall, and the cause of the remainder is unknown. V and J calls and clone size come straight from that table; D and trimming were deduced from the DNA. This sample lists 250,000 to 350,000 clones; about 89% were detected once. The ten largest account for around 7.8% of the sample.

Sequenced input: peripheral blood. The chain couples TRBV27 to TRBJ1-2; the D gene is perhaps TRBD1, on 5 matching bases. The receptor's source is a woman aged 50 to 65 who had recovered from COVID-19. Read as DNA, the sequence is TGTGCCAGCGGGCGGGACTGGACGGCCGGCTACACCTTC. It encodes CASGRDWTAGYTF.